The 12 T cell receptor beta chains listed next were all sequenced from one sample in a study of blood T cells in healthy people across ages. For the second PCR, which ran for about 6 to 12 cycles, a sample-barcoded 5' primer and a J-beta primer mix were used. In TCRdb, the 5' RACE reads were re-called with MiXCR into one record per CDR3 protein. The table records about 830,000 distinct CDR3 sequences, around 62% of them present only once. The specimen sequenced was blood. The receptors were gathered from a man aged 25-45 years in good health.

The V call is TRBV29-1, the J call TRBJ1-1; D not resolved. V lost 4 bases and J 5 bases, leaving 5 bases between the germline ends. The CDR3 has 10 amino acids. Germline V gives CDR1 SQVTM, CDR2 ANQGSEA. The CDR3 loop is CSVARTEAFF. CDR3 DNA sequence: TGCAGCGTTGCCCGGACTGAAGCTTTCTTT.

The chain combines TRBV29-1 with TRBJ2-1; 11 nucleotides match TRBD2. This CDR3 is built from 15 residues. The germline V gene has CDR1 SQVTM and CDR2 ANQGSEA. The ends lost 0 bases at V and 9 bases at J; junction bases unmatched: 7. As DNA, the CDR3 is TGCAGCGTTGAAGATCTTAGCGGGGGGGCGGGTGAGCAGTTCTTC. It specifies CSVEDLSGGAGEQFF.

The chain joins TRBV5-1 to TRBJ1-1; D is uncertain. V lost 0 bases, J lost 4 bases, and 13 bases lay in between. The germline CDR1 and CDR2 sequences are SGHRS and YFSETQ. The CDR3 sequence is 15 residues long. CDR3 residues: CASSLGRVRSTEAFF. For the CDR3, the DNA is TGCGCCAGCAGCTTGGGGCGGGTAAGGAGCACTGAAGCTTTCTTT.

In its sample, this clonotype was seen a few times. The J gene is TRBJ2-7, the V gene TRBV12-3 or TRBV12-4; a weak D match, TRBD2 (5 bases). V lost 6 bases, J lost 3 bases, and 12 bases lay in between. The CDR3 runs to 13 residues. CDR3 amino acids: CASRPREGYEQYF. As DNA, the CDR3 is TGTGCCAGCAGACCCCGCGAGGGCTACGAGCAGTACTTC.

The chain joins TRBV7-3 to TRBJ2-2, with TRBD1 matching 8 bases. The CDR3 sequence is 13 residues long. Trimming at V came to 5 bases and at J to 7 bases, leaving 3 bases not matched to a gene. The V gene's germline CDR1 is SGHTA and CDR2 FQGTGA. As DNA, the CDR3 is TGTGCCAGCAGCGCGGACAGGGACGGGGAGCTGTTTTTT. It codes for CASSADRDGELFF.

V usage is TRBV20-1 and J usage is TRBJ2-7; TRBD1 or TRBD2 may be the D gene (5 bases each). Germline values: CDR1 DFQATT, CDR2 SNEGSKA (reference sequence). This CDR3 has 14 amino acids. V lost 5 bases and J 2 bases, leaving 16 bases between the germline ends. The CDR3 spells CSALRDRTTYEQYF. CDR3 nucleotides: TGCAGTGCTTTAAGGGACCGCACAACCTACGAGCAGTACTTC.

This clonotype turned up a few times. The chain has TRBV4-3 and TRBJ1-5, with D perhaps matching TRBD1 (5 bases). There are 13 residues in the CDR3. CDR1 is LGHNA and CDR2 is YSLEER in the germline V gene. Trimming removed 0 bases at V and 7 bases at J, with 7 bases between. The CDR3 sequence is CASSQEWGQPQHF. CDR3 nucleotides: TGCGCCAGCAGCCAAGAGTGGGGGCAGCCCCAGCATTTT.

The V and J genes are TRBV5-1 and TRBJ2-3; a possible D gene is TRBD2 (7 bases). The CDR3 loop spans 15 amino acids. V shed 7 bases and J shed 4 bases, with 19 bases lying between them. CDR1 SGHRS and CDR2 YFSETQ come from the germline V gene. The CDR3 spells CASAFSGGGPDTQYF. The CDR3 nucleotides are TGCGCCAGCGCGTTCAGTGGGGGGGGCCCAGATACGCAGTATTTT.

V is TRBV30 and J is TRBJ2-7; D is tentatively TRBD1 or TRBD2 (5 bases each). V was shortened by 0 bases and J by 4 bases, with 7 bases between the two germline ends. CDR3 length: 12 residues. Germline lookup yields CDR1 GTSNPN and CDR2 SVGIG (reference sequence). The CDR3 is CAWSVGTYEQYF. As DNA, the CDR3 is TGTGCCTGGAGTGTTGGGACGTACGAGCAGTACTTC.

The CDR3 reads CSARGLAGWSYNEQFF. As DNA, the CDR3 is TGCAGTGCTAGAGGACTAGCGGGGTGGTCCTACAATGAGCAGTTCTTC. The chain is built from TRBV20-1 and TRBJ2-1; 11 nucleotides align to TRBD2. Trimming removed 1 base from V and 1 base from J; junction bases left unmatched: 3. From germline, CDR1 is DFQATT and CDR2 SNEGSKA (reference sequence). The CDR3 spans 16 residues.

The chain carries TRBV20-1 and TRBJ2-5, with D possibly matching TRBD2 (6 bases). Germline loops: CDR1 DFQATT, CDR2 SNEGSKA (reference sequence). CDR3 length equals 15 residues. Trimming cost V 2 bases and J 5 bases, with 18 bases left between them. The CDR3 DNA reads as TGCAGTGCTAGACAACTGTGGACTGCGGGGGAGACCCAGTACTTC. This gives the protein CSARQLWTAGETQYF.

This clonotype was detected only a few times. The J gene is TRBJ2-5, the V gene TRBV6-1; D gene uncertain. This CDR3 region has 13 residues. V lost 0 bases and J lost 5, with 7 bases in between. CDR1 and CDR2 (germline): MNHNS, SASEGT. CDR3 sequence reads: CASSEARMETQYF. CDR3 sequence (DNA): TGTGCCAGCAGTGAAGCGCGTATGGAGACCCAGTACTTC.